Listed here are 25 T cell receptor beta chains from one sample, sequenced in a study of spatial heterogeneity in lung cancer. Time point of the sample: sample taken at primary tumor resection. Sequencing covered unsorted whole RNA taken from tumor, nontumor lung or frozen PBMC. TCRdb reprocessed the 5' RACE reads with MiXCR, giving one entry per CDR3 protein. The sample includes about 75,000 distinct CDR3 sequences, about 14% of them seen just once. The specimen was PBMCs, collected at surgery. The receptors originated from a male donor with early-stage non-small cell lung cancer.

This clonotype was seen a few times. V usage is TRBV2 and J usage is TRBJ2-1, with 7 bases that match TRBD2. The V and J ends lost 8 bases and 5 bases, in that order; junction bases with no gene match: 12. This CDR3 is built from 15 residues. CDR1 and CDR2 from the germline V gene are SNHLY and FYNNEI. CDR3 residues: CASHGPGRQHNEQFF. CDR3 nucleotide sequence: TGTGCCAGCCACGGGCCCGGGAGGCAACACAATGAGCAGTTCTTC. Full variable domain (outside the CDR3, taken from reference TRBV2 and TRBJ2-1): EPEVTQTPSHQVTQMGQEVILRCVPISNHLYFYWYRQILGQKVEFLVSFYNNEISEKSEIFDDQFSVERPDGSNFTLKIRSTKLEDSAMYFCASHGPGRQHNEQFFGPGTRLTVL.

This clonotype has just a few counts. The rearrangement uses TRBV25-1 and TRBJ2-1; TRBD2 aligns across 14 bases. Germline-derived CDR1 and CDR2 are MGHDK and SYGVNS. The junction had 2 bases not matched to a gene; V was cut back by 4 bases and J by 6 bases. The CDR3 runs to 15 residues. In DNA, the CDR3 is TGTGCCAGCAGTGCCGGACTAGCGGGAGGCAATGAGCAGTTCTTC. It yields the protein CASSAGLAGGNEQFF.

This clonotype was counted many times. The chain is built from TRBV2 and TRBJ2-7; D gene ambiguous. The germline V gene encodes CDR1 SNHLY and CDR2 FYNNEI. The CDR3 is made up of 13 amino acids. Trimming took 7 bases from V and 0 from J, leaving 10 bases between them. The CDR3 coding sequence is TGTGCCAGCATAACGATATCCTCCTACGAGCAGTACTTC. Translation gives CASITISSYEQYF. Combining the CDR3 with reference TRBV2 and TRBJ2-7 gives the whole variable domain EPEVTQTPSHQVTQMGQEVILRCVPISNHLYFYWYRQILGQKVEFLVSFYNNEISEKSEIFDDQFSVERPDGSNFTLKIRSTKLEDSAMYFCASITISSYEQYFGPGTRLTVT.

CDR3 amino acids: CAWELKGFSRGTEAFF. The CDR3 DNA reads TGTGCCTGGGAACTGAAGGGTTTTTCCCGGGGCACTGAAGCTTTCTTT. The V gene is TRBV30, the J gene TRBJ1-1; D not certain. CDR1 and CDR2 (germline): GTSNPN, SVGIG (reference sequence). The germline V and J ends were trimmed by 5 bases and 4 bases, with 23 bases remaining between them. The CDR3 is 16 residues long.

Many counts were recorded for this clonotype. This chain links TRBV5-6 with TRBJ2-3; D might be TRBD2 (5 bases). This CDR3 has 18 amino acids. In germline, CDR1 is SGHDT, CDR2 YYEEEE. Trimming removed 0 bases at V and 0 bases at J, with 17 bases between. Written as DNA, the CDR3 is TGTGCCAGCAGCTTGGGGACTTCCACCCTGTCTAGCACAGATACGCAGTATTTT. Protein sequence: CASSLGTSTLSSTDTQYF.

This clonotype occurred many times. V usage is TRBV7-9 and J usage is TRBJ1-1, with D possibly matching TRBD1 (6 bases). This CDR3 is 12 amino acids long. V shed 2 bases and J shed 6 bases, with 7 bases lying between them. Germline CDR1 reads SEHNR; CDR2 reads FQNEAQ (reference sequence). CDR3 sequence reads: CASSLRTAEAFF. The CDR3 region has the DNA TGTGCCAGCAGCTTACGGACAGCTGAAGCTTTCTTT. The full variable domain, rest sourced from reference TRBV7-9 and TRBJ1-1, is DTGVSQNPRHKITKRGQNVTFRCDPISEHNRLYWYRQTLGQGPEFLTYFQNEAQLEKSRLLSDRFSAERPKGSFSTLEIQRTEQGDSAMYLCASSLRTAEAFFGQGTRLTVV.

This clonotype was counted ten times or more. V gene TRBV7-9 combines with J gene TRBJ2-1; D is perhaps TRBD1 or TRBD2 (5 bases each). CDR3 length: 14 amino acids. Trimming pared 2 bases from V and 6 bases from J, leaving 11 bases between. Germline lookup yields CDR1 SEHNR and CDR2 FQNEAQ (reference sequence). CDR3 nucleotides: TGTGCCAGCAGCTTACCGGCGAGGGGCAATGAGCAGTTCTTC. As protein: CASSLPARGNEQFF.

This clonotype has just a few counts. The V and J genes are TRBV20-1 and TRBJ2-7; weak D call: TRBD2 (5 bases). The germline CDR1 and CDR2 sequences are DFQATT and SNEGSKA (reference sequence). The CDR3 consists of 14 residues. The V and J ends lost 0 bases and 1 base respectively, with 10 bases between them. The CDR3 bases are TGCAGTGCTAGAGATGGACTGTTTTCCTACGAGCAGTACTTC. Encoded protein: CSARDGLFSYEQYF.

This clonotype was found a few times. The rearrangement joins TRBV7-3 to TRBJ2-1; D is perhaps TRBD2 (6 bases). CDR3 size: 16 residues. CDR1 SGHTA and CDR2 FQGTGA come from the germline V gene. Trimming shortened V by 5 bases and J by 0 bases, and 14 bases separated the two germline ends. CDR3: CASSPGSASSYNEQFF. In DNA form, the CDR3 reads TGTGCCAGCAGCCCCGGGAGCGCTAGCTCCTACAATGAGCAGTTCTTC.

In its sample, this clonotype was seen a few times. V and J are TRBV3-1 and TRBJ1-1; the match to TRBD1 covers 12 bases. V lost 3 bases and J lost 0; bases outside the gene matches: 14. CDR1 and CDR2 from the germline V gene are LGHDT and YNNKEL (reference sequence). CDR3 size: 20 residues. Here the CDR3 DNA reads TGTGCCAGCAGCCAGCGATCGGGACAGGGGGCTTTCGGGCTGAACACTGAAGCTTTCTTT. The encoded protein is CASSQRSGQGAFGLNTEAFF. Supplemented by reference TRBV3-1 and TRBJ1-1, the full variable domain reads DTAVSQTPKYLVTQMGNDKSIKCEQNLGHDTMYWYKQDSKKFLKIMFSYNNKELIINETVPNRFSPKSPDKAHLNLHINSLELGDSAVYFCASSQRSGQGAFGLNTEAFFGQGTRLTVV.

This clonotype occurred a few times. V is TRBV7-9 and J is TRBJ1-3; the D is unclear. Germline assignment: CDR1 SEHNR and CDR2 FQNEAQ (reference sequence). V was shortened by 3 bases and J by 0 bases, with 12 bases between the two germline ends. CDR3 length equals 16 residues. In DNA form, the CDR3 reads TGTGCCAGCAGCTTTTCCCCGACGGACTCTGGAAACACCATATATTTT. Translating it yields CASSFSPTDSGNTIYF.

The chain couples TRBV6-2 or TRBV6-3 to TRBJ1-5, with TRBD1 as a possible D gene (5 bases). Germline-derived CDR1 and CDR2 are MNHEY and SVGEGT. Trimming cost V 6 bases and J 7 bases, with 19 bases left between them. CDR3 length: 15 residues. The CDR3 loop reads CASSRAGPGGQPQHF. The CDR3 DNA is TGTGCCAGCAGCCGGGCGGGCCCCGGGGGACAGCCCCAGCATTTT.

This clonotype was seen at least ten times. The chain joins TRBV15 to TRBJ2-7; no clear D. Germline assignment: CDR1 LNHNV and CDR2 YYDKDF (reference sequence). This CDR3 has 13 amino acids. V gave up 5 bases and J gave up 6 bases, with 14 bases separating them. DNA for the CDR3: TGTGCCACCAGCTCCAGAGGATGGTCCGAGCAGTACTTC. Its translation is CATSSRGWSEQYF.

This clonotype was seen at least ten times. The chain couples TRBV29-1 to TRBJ2-7, with D perhaps TRBD1 or TRBD2 (5 bases each). CDR1 and CDR2 from the germline V gene are SQVTM and ANQGSEA. The CDR3 covers 11 residues. The V gene lost 1 base and the J gene lost 12 bases, with 13 bases spanning the gap. The CDR3 nucleotides read TGCAGCGTTGAAGTCGGGACGTGGGTGTACTTC. Translation: CSVEVGTWVYF.

V and J are TRBV12-3 or TRBV12-4 and TRBJ1-2; 7 bases map to TRBD1. The CDR3 length is 13 residues. The V segment lost 5 bases and the J segment 2 bases; nucleotides outside the gene matches: 2. The CDR3 DNA is TGTGCCAGCAGTCGGGACAGCAACTATGGCTACACCTTC. Translated, it gives CASSRDSNYGYTF.

This chain joins TRBV5-1 and TRBJ1-2, with a tentative D call TRBD1 (6 bases). Deletions cut 0 bases from V and 4 bases from J, with 13 bases between. CDR1 is SGHRS and CDR2 is YFSETQ in the germline V gene. The CDR3 spans 15 residues. CDR3 amino acids: CASSLADSLSYGYTF. The CDR3 nucleotides read TGCGCCAGCAGCTTGGCGGACAGTCTCTCCTATGGCTACACCTTC. Full variable domain (outside the CDR3, taken from reference TRBV5-1 and TRBJ1-2): KAGVTQTPRYLIKTRGQQVTLSCSPISGHRSVSWYQQTPGQGLQFLFEYFSETQRNKGNFPGRFSGRQFSNSRSEMNVSTLELGDSALYLCASSLADSLSYGYTFGSGTRLTVV.

J is TRBJ2-3 and V is TRBV5-4, with D perhaps TRBD1 (6 bases). The CDR3 consists of 17 residues. The germline V gene has CDR1 SGHNT and CDR2 YYREEE (reference sequence). Trimming stripped 4 bases from V and 2 bases from J, with 20 bases between. CDR3 protein: CASSIGQQLAITDTQYF. The CDR3 DNA sequence: TGTGCCAGCAGCATTGGACAGCAACTTGCTATCACAGATACGCAGTATTTT.

This clonotype has a handful of counts. The chain has TRBV5-4 and TRBJ1-1; tentative D call: TRBD1 (5 bases). Trimming removed 3 bases at V and 3 bases at J, with 9 bases between. The V gene's germline CDR1 is SGHNT and CDR2 YYREEE (reference sequence). The CDR3 totals 13 residues. CDR3 sequence: CASSSGSDTEAFF. The CDR3 DNA reads as TGTGCCAGCAGCTCAGGGAGTGACACTGAAGCTTTCTTT.

This clonotype was counted many times. This chain uses TRBV2 with TRBJ2-1; D remains unclear. This CDR3 has 12 amino acids. Between the trimmed V and J ends, which lost 2 bases and 10 bases, there was a span of 9 bases. CDR1 and CDR2 from the germline V gene are SNHLY and FYNNEI. The CDR3 sequence: CASSERVPEQFF. CDR3 bases: TGTGCCAGCAGTGAAAGGGTACCCGAGCAGTTCTTC.

This clonotype was observed a handful of times. V gene TRBV7-9 combines with J gene TRBJ2-5; no clear D. Trimming took 1 base from V and 3 from J, leaving 3 bases between them. The V gene's germline CDR1 is SEHNR and CDR2 FQNEAQ (reference sequence). The CDR3 contains 12 residues. The DNA for the CDR3 is TGTGCCAGCAGCTTAGACAAAGAGACCCAGTACTTC. It codes for CASSLDKETQYF.

In this sample, this clonotype turned up a few times. The J gene is TRBJ2-6, the V gene TRBV24-1, with TRBD1 identical over 9 bases. CDR3 length: 19 residues. V was pared by 3 bases and J by 0 bases, with 8 bases of the junction left unmatched. In germline, CDR1 is KGHDR, CDR2 SFDVKD. The CDR3 spells CATSDPRDRESSGANVLTF. In DNA form, the CDR3 reads TGTGCCACCAGTGATCCGAGGGACAGGGAGAGCTCTGGGGCCAACGTCCTGACTTTC.

The V gene is TRBV7-8, the J gene TRBJ2-3, with D possibly being TRBD2 (6 bases). CDR1 and CDR2 (germline): SGHVS, FQNEAQ. V gave up 3 bases and J gave up 7 bases, with 14 bases separating them. This CDR3 spans 14 amino acids. The CDR3 DNA reads TGTGCCAGCAGCTTTAGGACTAAAAGGAATACGCAGTATTTT. This encodes CASSFRTKRNTQYF.

This chain uses TRBV20-1 with TRBJ2-1, with a weak D call TRBD1 (6 bases). CDR3 length: 13 residues. Germline V gene sequence: CDR1 DFQATT, CDR2 SNEGSKA (reference sequence). Trimming took 6 bases from V and 4 from J, leaving 13 bases between them. CDR3 sequence reads: CSAKDSPYNEQFF. CDR3 DNA sequence: TGCAGTGCCAAGGACAGCCCATACAATGAGCAGTTCTTC.

The rearrangement uses TRBV25-1 and TRBJ2-3; TRBD2 aligns across 11 bases. V lost 3 bases to trimming and J lost 0 bases; unmatched junction nucleotides: 5. The CDR3 has 17 amino acids. Germline assignment: CDR1 MGHDK and CDR2 SYGVNS. The DNA of the CDR3 is TGTGCCAGCAGTGATCTAGCGGGAGGTTATAGCACAGATACGCAGTATTTT. Protein product: CASSDLAGGYSTDTQYF.

V gene TRBV4-3 combines with J gene TRBJ2-3; 10 nucleotides agree with TRBD2. J lost 3 bases, V lost 4 bases, and 4 bases had no gene match. This CDR3 is built from 15 residues. CDR1 is LGHNA and CDR2 is YSLEER in the germline V gene. Here the CDR3 reads CASSRGLAATDTQYF. In DNA form, the CDR3 reads TGCGCCAGCAGCCGAGGACTAGCGGCTACAGATACGCAGTATTTT.